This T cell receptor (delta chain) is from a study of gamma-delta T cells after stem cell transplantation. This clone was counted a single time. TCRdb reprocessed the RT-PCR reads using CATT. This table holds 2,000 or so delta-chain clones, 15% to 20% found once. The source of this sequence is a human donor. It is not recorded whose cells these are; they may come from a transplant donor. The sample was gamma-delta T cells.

DNA for the CDR3: TGTGCCTGTGACTGGATGTCGGCGGGGCTGGGGGATACGGGATTCACCGATAAACTCATCTTT. This codes for CACDWMSAGLGDTGFTDKLIF. The genes are TRDV2 and TRDJ1, with TRDD3 matching 12 bases. The CDR3 consists of 21 residues. V dropped 3 bases and J dropped 1; count of bases not matched to a gene: 20. The germline gives CDR1 GEAIGNYY, CDR2 EKD.